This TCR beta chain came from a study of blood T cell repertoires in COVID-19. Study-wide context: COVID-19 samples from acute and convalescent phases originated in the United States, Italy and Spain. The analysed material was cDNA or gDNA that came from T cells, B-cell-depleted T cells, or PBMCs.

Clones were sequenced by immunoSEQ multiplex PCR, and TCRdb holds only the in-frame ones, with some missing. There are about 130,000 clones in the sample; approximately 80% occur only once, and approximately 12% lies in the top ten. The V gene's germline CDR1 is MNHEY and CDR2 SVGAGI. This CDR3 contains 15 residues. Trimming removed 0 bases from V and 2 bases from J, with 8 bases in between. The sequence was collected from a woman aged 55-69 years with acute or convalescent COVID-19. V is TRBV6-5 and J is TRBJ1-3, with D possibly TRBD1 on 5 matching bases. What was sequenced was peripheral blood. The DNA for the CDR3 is TGTGCCAGCAGTTACTCGGGGGGGGCTGGAAACACCATATATTTT. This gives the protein CASSYSGGAGNTIYF.